The clone carrying this T cell receptor beta chain has only a few counts. The sample comes from a study of T cell repertoires in aging, cancer and after chemotherapy. Amplification of TCR beta used genomic DNA extracted from peripheral blood. Rearranged V-D-J TRB sequences were amplified with a mixed TRB-A/B primer pool. Via MiXCR, TCRdb re-called the multiplex PCR reads, giving one row per CDR3 protein. Seen here are 950 to 1,300 distinct CDR3 sequences, about 29% observed once, and the top ten hold around 92%. V lost 4 bases, J lost 2 bases, and 6 bases stayed unmatched. Germline V gene lookup returns CDR1 SGHRS and CDR2 YFSETQ. The CDR3 has 16 amino acids.

This sequence originates from a human donor with a blood cancer. Sequencing used blood. The rearrangement uses TRBV5-1 and TRBJ2-7, with 13 positions matching TRBD2. This CDR3 is CASSTGLAGVPYEQYF. For the CDR3, the DNA is TGCGCCAGCAGCACCGGACTAGCGGGGGTACCCTACGAGCAGTACTTC.